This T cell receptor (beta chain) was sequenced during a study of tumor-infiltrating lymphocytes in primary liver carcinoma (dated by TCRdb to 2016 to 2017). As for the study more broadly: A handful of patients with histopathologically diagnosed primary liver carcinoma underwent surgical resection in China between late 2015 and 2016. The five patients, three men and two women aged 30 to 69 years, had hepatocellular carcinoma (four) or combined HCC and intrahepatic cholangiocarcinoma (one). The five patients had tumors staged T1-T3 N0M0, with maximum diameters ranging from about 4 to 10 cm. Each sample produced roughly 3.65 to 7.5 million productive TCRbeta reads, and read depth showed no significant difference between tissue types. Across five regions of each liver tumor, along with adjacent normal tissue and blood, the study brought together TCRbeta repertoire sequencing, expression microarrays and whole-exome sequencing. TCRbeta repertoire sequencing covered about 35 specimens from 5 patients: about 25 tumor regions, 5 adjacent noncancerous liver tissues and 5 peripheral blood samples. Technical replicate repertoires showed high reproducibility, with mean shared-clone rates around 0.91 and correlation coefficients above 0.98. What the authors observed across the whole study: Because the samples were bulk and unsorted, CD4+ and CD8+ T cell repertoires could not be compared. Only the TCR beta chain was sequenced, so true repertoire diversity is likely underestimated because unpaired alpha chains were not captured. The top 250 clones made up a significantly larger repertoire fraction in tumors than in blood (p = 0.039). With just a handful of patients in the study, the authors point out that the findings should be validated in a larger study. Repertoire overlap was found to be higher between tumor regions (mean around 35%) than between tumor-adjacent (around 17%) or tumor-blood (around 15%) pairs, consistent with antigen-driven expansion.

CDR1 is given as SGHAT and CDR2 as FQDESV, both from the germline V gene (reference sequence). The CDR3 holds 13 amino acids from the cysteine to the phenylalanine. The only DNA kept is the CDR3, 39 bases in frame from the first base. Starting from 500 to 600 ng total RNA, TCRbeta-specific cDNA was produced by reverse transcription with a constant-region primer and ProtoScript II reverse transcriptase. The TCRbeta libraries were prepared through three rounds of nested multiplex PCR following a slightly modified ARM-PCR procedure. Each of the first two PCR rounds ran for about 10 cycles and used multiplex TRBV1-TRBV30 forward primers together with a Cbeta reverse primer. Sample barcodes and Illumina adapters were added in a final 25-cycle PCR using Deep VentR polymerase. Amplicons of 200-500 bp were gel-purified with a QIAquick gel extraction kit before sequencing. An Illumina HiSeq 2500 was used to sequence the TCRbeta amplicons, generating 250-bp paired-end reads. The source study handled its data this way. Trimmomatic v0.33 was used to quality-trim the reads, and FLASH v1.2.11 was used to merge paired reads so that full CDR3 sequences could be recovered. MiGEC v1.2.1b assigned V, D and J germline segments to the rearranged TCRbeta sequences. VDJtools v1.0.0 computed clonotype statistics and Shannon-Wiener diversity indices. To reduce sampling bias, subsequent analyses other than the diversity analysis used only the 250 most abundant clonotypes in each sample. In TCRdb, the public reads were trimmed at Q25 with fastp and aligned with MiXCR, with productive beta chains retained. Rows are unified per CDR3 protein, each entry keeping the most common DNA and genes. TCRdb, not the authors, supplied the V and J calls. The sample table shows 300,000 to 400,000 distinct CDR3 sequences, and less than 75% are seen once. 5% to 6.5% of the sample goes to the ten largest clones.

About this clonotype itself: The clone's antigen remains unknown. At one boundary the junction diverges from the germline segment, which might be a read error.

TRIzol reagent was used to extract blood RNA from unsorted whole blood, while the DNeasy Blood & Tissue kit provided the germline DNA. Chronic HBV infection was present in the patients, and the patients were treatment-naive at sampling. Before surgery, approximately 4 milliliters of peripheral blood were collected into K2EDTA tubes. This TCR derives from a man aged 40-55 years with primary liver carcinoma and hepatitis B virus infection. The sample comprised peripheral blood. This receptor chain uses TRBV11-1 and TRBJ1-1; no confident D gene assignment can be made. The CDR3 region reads CARSFPVQTEAFF. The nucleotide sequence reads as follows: TGTGCCAGAAGCTTTCCCGTTCAGACTGAAGCTTTCTTT.